This T cell receptor (beta chain) derives from a study of OX40 agonist ivuxolimab in advanced cancers. Study summary: Patients were dosed intravenously with ivuxolimab at 0.01 to 10 mg/kg every 2 weeks. Participants, approximately 80% male, averaged around 64 years of age, ranging from roughly 20 to 85.

Autoimmune disease history or systemic immunosuppression disqualified patients. V lost 4 bases and J lost 0, with 10 bases in between. This CDR3 spans 16 amino acids. Germline V gene lookup returns CDR1 MNHEY and CDR2 SMNVEV (reference sequence). Assay: immunoSEQ multiplex PCR; the TCRdb copy retains only in-frame clones and omits some. The sample includes roughly 75,000 clones, around 84% of them seen just once. The V gene is TRBV27, the J gene TRBJ2-6; D call uncertain. The specimen comprised CD4+ or CD8+ T cells sorted from blood, sampled in a trial of the OX40 agonist ivuxolimab. This TCR came from an adult with an advanced solid tumor such as melanoma, head and neck, liver or kidney cancer. In DNA, the CDR3 is TGTGCCAGCAGTTGGGAACCGAGCTCTGGGGCCAACGTCCTGACTTTC. This encodes CASSWEPSSGANVLTF.